This T cell receptor (beta chain) was sequenced in a study of identical twins. The study, taken as a whole, reports: The models systematically underestimated how much out-of-frame TCR alpha was shared in monozygotic twins.

In regard to this clonotype: Its antigen is not known.

Donors uniformly comprised healthy Caucasians. Each CDR3 protein is one row after TCRdb ran MiXCR on the 5' RACE reads. Among some 1,600,000 distinct CDR3 sequences listed, around a third were seen once. The TCR originated in a newborn girl in good health. The sequenced material came from cord blood.

The CDR3 DNA is TGTGCCAGCAGCTTAGGCGCAGGGGGTACTAGCAATCAGCCCCAGCATTTT. As protein: CASSLGAGGTSNQPQHF. V is TRBV7-9 and J is TRBJ1-5, with TRBD1 matching 7 bases. This CDR3 is 17 amino acids long. V gave up 1 base and J gave up 0 bases; unmatched junction bases: 6. Germline V CDR1 and CDR2: SEHNR, FQNEAQ (reference sequence). The whole variable domain, remainder taken from reference TRBV7-9 and TRBJ1-5, is DTGVSQNPRHKITKRGQNVTFRCDPISEHNRLYWYRQTLGQGPEFLTYFQNEAQLEKSRLLSDRFSAERPKGSFSTLEIQRTEQGDSAMYLCASSLGAGGTSNQPQHFGDGTRLSIL.